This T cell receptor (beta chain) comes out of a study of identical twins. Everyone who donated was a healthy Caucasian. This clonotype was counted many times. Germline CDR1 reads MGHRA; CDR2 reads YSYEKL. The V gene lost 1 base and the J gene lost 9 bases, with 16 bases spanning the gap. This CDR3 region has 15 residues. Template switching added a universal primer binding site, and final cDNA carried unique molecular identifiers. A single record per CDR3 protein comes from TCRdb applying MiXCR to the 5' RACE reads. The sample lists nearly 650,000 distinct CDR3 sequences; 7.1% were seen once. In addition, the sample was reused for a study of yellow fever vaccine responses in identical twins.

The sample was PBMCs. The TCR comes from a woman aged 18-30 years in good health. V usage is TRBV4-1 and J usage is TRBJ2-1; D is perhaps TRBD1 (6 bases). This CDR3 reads CASSQVVQGRVEQFF. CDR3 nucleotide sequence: TGCGCCAGCAGCCAAGTGGTACAGGGTAGGGTTGAGCAGTTCTTC.